This TCR beta chain derives from a study of glioma-infiltrating T cells after dendritic cell vaccination. Study background: Patients had newly diagnosed or recurrent glioblastoma and received dendritic cell vaccines. Whole-study results and caveats: Higher pretreatment TIL content predicted longer progression-free time and survival.

The J segment lost 4 bases and the V segment lost 5 bases, leaving 9 bases of the junction unmatched. Per the germline V gene, CDR1 is GTSNPN and CDR2 is SVGIG (reference sequence). The CDR3 is 14 amino acids. Regarding time point: after dendritic cell vaccination, including at tumor progression/relapse. None of the glioblastoma patients had an isocitrate dehydrogenase mutation. About this clone itself: Its cognate antigen is unknown.

The primer mix had 60 V beta and 13 J beta primers. Method: immunoSEQ multiplex PCR; TCRdb's copy keeps in-frame clones and lacks some. The table includes 100,000 or so clones, over 80% detected once. The receptor was derived from a human donor with glioblastoma. Sequenced here: blood, sampled after dendritic cell vaccination. V and J are TRBV30 and TRBJ2-5, with 8 bases aligning to TRBD1. Here the CDR3 reads CAWSWTGMRETQYF. The DNA of the CDR3 is TGTGCCTGGTCCTGGACAGGGATGAGAGAGACCCAGTACTTC.